The 4 T cell receptor beta chains listed next were all sequenced from one sample in a study of Graves' ophthalmopathy and Graves' hyperthyroidism. RNA transcripts were the template, and TCR beta CDR3 regions were amplified from them. First-round RT-PCR employed HTBI primers, with a second-round multiplex PCR after it. TCRdb reprocessed the multiplex PCR reads with MiXCR, giving one entry per CDR3 protein. The table lists over a million distinct CDR3 sequences, roughly 35% of them singletons, with over 8.5% in the top ten. The sample comprised peripheral blood or thyroid tissue (not recorded which). The receptors here all came from an adult man with Graves' hyperthyroidism.

This clonotype was seen a handful of times. The rearrangement joins TRBV4-2 to TRBJ2-7; D might be TRBD1 (6 bases). The germline CDR1 and CDR2 sequences are LGHNA and YNFKEQ. V gave up 3 bases and J gave up 3 bases, with 12 bases separating them. This CDR3 spans 14 amino acids. The CDR3 spells CASSQVGADYEQYF. CDR3 nucleotide sequence: TGTGCCAGCAGCCAGGTGGGGGCGGACTACGAGCAGTACTTC.

The chain carries TRBV29-1 and TRBJ2-1, with D perhaps TRBD1 (5 bases). This CDR3 has 13 amino acids. Germline V gene lookup returns CDR1 SQVTM and CDR2 ANQGSEA. The V gene lost 3 bases and the J gene lost 8 bases, with 14 bases spanning the gap. The CDR3 DNA follows: TGCAGCGTTGATCCCCCAGGGTCGGATGAGCAGTTCTTC. Its translation is CSVDPPGSDEQFF.

The chain recombines TRBV7-9 with TRBJ2-7; no reliable D call. Looked up from germline, CDR1 is SEHNR and CDR2 is FQNEAQ (reference sequence). The CDR3 is 14 residues long. With 5 bases removed from V and 6 bases from J, the gap between germline ends came to 17 bases. This CDR3 reads CASSTRPVAGEQYF. The CDR3 region has the DNA TGTGCCAGCAGCACGAGACCGGTGGCTGGCGAGCAGTACTTC. Full variable domain (remainder filled in from reference TRBV7-9 and TRBJ2-7): DTGVSQNPRHKITKRGQNVTFRCDPISEHNRLYWYRQTLGQGPEFLTYFQNEAQLEKSRLLSDRFSAERPKGSFSTLEIQRTEQGDSAMYLCASSTRPVAGEQYFGPGTRLTVT.

This clonotype was seen a handful of times. Its ends do not fully match the called genes, so a read error is possible. The chain recombines TRBV7-9 with TRBJ1-4; D possibly corresponds to TRBD1 (5 bases). This CDR3 spans 13 amino acids. The germline V gene encodes CDR1 SEHNR and CDR2 FQNEAQ (reference sequence). CDR3 coding DNA: TGCGCCAGCAGCCCCGAGAGGGGTTTTGGACTGTTTTTT. This encodes CASSPERGFGLFF.